These 2 T cell receptor beta chains share one sample of origin, sequenced in a study of OX40 agonist ivuxolimab in advanced cancers. Profiled with immunoSEQ multiplex PCR; TCRdb holds only in-frame clones, not every one. The sample includes tens of thousands of clones, approximately 90% of them seen just once. The material was CD4+ or CD8+ T cells sorted from blood, obtained in a trial of the OX40 agonist ivuxolimab. The source of these receptors is an adult with an advanced solid tumor such as melanoma, head and neck, liver or kidney cancer.

This chain connects TRBV14 to TRBJ1-2; D unclear. V was clipped by 0 bases and J by 0 bases, with 8 bases between them. CDR3 length equals 15 residues. CDR1 is SGHDN, CDR2 FVKESK, per germline. The CDR3 loop reads CASSQDTFSNYGYTF. The CDR3 nucleotides read TGTGCCAGCAGCCAAGATACCTTTTCTAACTATGGCTACACCTTC. The full variable domain, completed using reference TRBV14 and TRBJ1-2, is EAGVTQFPSHSVIEKGQTVTLRCDPISGHDNLYWYRRVMGKEIKFLLHFVKESKQDESGMPNNRFLAERTGGTYSTLKVQPAELEDSGVYFCASSQDTFSNYGYTFGSGTRLTVV.

The chain uses TRBV7-9 and TRBJ1-2; D is unresolved. Trimming removed 1 base from V and 4 bases from J, with 13 bases in between. The CDR3 is made up of 15 amino acids. Germline CDR1 SEHNR, CDR2 FQNEAQ (reference sequence). The CDR3 sequence is CASSLDSGGIYGYTF. The CDR3 nucleotides read TGTGCCAGCAGCTTAGACTCCGGAGGAATCTATGGCTACACCTTC. The full variable domain, in which reference TRBV7-9 and TRBJ1-2 provide the parts outside the CDR3, is DTGVSQNPRHKITKRGQNVTFRCDPISEHNRLYWYRQTLGQGPEFLTYFQNEAQLEKSRLLSDRFSAERPKGSFSTLEIQRTEQGDSAMYLCASSLDSGGIYGYTFGSGTRLTVV.